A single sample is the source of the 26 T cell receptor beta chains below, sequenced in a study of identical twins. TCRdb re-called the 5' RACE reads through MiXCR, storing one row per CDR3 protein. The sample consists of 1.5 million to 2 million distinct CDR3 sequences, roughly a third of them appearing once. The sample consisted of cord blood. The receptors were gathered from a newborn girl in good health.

The CDR3 sequence: CSARKTGLLNTEAFF. CDR3 bases: TGCAGTGCTAGGAAGACAGGGTTGTTGAACACTGAAGCTTTCTTT. The gene calls are TRBV20-1 and TRBJ1-1, with 7 positions matching TRBD1. V shed 3 bases, J shed 0 bases, and the junction held 7 bases outside the gene matches. CDR3 size: 15 residues. The germline V gene has CDR1 DFQATT and CDR2 SNEGSKA (reference sequence).

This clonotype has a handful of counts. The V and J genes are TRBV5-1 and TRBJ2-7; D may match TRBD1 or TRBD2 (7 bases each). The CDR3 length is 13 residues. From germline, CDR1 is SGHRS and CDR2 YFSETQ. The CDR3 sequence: CATRQGGSYEQYF. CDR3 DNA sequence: TGCGCTACTCGACAGGGAGGGTCCTACGAGCAGTACTTC. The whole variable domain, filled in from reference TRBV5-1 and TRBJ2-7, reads KAGVTQTPRYLIKTRGQQVTLSCSPISGHRSVSWYQQTPGQGLQFLFEYFSETQRNKGNFPGRFSGRQFSNSRSEMNVSTLELGDSALYLCATRQGGSYEQYFGPGTRLTVT.

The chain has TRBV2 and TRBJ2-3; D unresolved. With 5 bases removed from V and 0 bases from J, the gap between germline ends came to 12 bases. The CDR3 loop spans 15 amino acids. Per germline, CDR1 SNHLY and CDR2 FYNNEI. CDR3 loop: CASSPQGPSTDTQYF. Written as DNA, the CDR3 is TGTGCCAGCAGTCCGCAAGGCCCTAGCACAGATACGCAGTATTTT.

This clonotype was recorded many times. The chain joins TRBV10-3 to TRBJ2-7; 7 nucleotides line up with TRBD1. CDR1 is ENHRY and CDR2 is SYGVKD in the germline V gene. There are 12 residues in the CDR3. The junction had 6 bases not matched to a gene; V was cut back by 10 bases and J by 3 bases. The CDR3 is CATRQGFYEQYF. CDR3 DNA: TGTGCCACTCGACAGGGTTTCTACGAGCAGTACTTC.

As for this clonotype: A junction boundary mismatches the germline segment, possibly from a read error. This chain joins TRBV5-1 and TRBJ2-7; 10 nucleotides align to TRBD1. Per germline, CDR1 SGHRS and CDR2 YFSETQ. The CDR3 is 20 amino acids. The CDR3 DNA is TGCGCCAGCAGCTTGCAAAAGACAGGGGGCCTTTATGGCCTTTCCTACGAGCTGTACTTC. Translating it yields CASSLQKTGGLYGLSYELYF.

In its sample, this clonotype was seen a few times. The CDR3 DNA sequence: TGTGCCAGCAGCCAGCGGACTAGGTCGGACTACGAGCAGTACTTC. It codes for CASSQRTRSDYEQYF. The chain employs TRBV4-2 and TRBJ2-7, with 7 bases identical to TRBD2. J gave up 3 bases and V 3 bases, and 8 bases lay outside the gene matches. The CDR3 spans 15 residues. Germline V gives CDR1 LGHNA, CDR2 YNFKEQ.

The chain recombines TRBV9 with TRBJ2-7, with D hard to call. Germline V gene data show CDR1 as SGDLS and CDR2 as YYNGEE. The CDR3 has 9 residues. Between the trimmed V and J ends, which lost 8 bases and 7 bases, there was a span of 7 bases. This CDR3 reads CASDVEQYF. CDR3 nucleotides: TGTGCCAGTGACGTGGAGCAGTACTTC.

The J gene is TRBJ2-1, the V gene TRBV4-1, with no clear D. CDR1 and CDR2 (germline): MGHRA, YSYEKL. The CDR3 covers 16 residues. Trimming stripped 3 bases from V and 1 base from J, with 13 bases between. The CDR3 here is CASSQAYLYSYNEQFF. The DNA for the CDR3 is TGCGCCAGCAGCCAGGCCTACTTGTATTCCTACAATGAGCAGTTCTTC.

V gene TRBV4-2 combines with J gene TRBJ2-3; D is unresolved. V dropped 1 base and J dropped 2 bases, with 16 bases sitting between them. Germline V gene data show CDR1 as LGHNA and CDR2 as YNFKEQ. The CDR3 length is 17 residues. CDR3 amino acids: CASSQALVPGTTDTQYF. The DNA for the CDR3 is TGTGCCAGCAGCCAAGCTTTGGTTCCTGGTACCACAGATACGCAGTATTTT.

CDR3 nucleotides: TGCAGTGCTAGAGCTGGGGGAGTCTCTCCCTACGAGCAGTACTTC. This translates into CSARAGGVSPYEQYF. This chain connects TRBV20-1 to TRBJ2-7, with D perhaps given as TRBD1 or TRBD2 (5 bases each). Germline V lookup: CDR1 DFQATT, CDR2 SNEGSKA (reference sequence). With 1 base removed from V and 2 bases from J, the gap between germline ends came to 15 bases. The CDR3 consists of 15 residues.

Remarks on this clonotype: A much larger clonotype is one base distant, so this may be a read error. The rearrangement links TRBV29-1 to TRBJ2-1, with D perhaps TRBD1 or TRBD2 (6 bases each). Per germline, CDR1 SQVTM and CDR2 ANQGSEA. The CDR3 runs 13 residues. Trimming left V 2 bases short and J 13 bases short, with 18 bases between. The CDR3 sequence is CSVERARGETQFF. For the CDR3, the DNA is TGCAGCGTTGAACGAGCTAGGGGGGAGACCCAGTTCTTC.

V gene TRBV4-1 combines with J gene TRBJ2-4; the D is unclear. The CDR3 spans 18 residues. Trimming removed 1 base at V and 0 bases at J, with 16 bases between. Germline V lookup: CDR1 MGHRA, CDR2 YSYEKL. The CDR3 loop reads CASSQGFYRVTAKNIQYF. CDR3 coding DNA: TGCGCCAGCAGCCAAGGGTTCTATCGGGTAACAGCCAAAAACATTCAGTACTTC.

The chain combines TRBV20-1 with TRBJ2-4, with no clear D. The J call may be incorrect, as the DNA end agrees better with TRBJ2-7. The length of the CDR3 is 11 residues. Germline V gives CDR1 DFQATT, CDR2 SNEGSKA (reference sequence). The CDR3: CSARIETEQYF. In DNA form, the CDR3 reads TGCAGTGCTAGAATAGAGACCGAGCAGTACTTC.

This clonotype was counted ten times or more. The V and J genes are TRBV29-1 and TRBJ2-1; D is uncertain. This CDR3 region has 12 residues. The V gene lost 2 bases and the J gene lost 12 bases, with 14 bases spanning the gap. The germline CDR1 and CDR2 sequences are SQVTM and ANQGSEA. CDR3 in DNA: TGCAGCGTTGAACAGGTGGAGAGAGGGCAGTTCTTC. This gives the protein CSVEQVERGQFF.

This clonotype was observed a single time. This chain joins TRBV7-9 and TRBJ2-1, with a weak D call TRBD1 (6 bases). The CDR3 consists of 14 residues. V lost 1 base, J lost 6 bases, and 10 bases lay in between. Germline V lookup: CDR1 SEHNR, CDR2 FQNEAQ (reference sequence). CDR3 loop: CASSLEQGSNEQFF. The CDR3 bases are TGTGCCAGCAGCTTAGAACAGGGAAGCAATGAGCAGTTCTTC. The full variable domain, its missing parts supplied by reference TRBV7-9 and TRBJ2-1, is DTGVSQNPRHKITKRGQNVTFRCDPISEHNRLYWYRQTLGQGPEFLTYFQNEAQLEKSRLLSDRFSAERPKGSFSTLEIQRTEQGDSAMYLCASSLEQGSNEQFFGPGTRLTVL.

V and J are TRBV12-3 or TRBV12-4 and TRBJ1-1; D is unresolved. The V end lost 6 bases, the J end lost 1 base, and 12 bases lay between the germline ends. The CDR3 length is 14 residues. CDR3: CASSAGGPNTEAFF. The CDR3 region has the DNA TGTGCCAGCAGCGCGGGCGGACCGAACACTGAAGCTTTCTTT.

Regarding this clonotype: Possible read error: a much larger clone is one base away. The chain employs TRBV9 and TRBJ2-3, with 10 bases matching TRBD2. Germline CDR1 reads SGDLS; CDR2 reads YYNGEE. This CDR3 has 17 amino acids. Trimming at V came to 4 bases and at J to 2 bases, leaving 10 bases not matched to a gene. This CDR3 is CASSPPGLATLTDTQYF. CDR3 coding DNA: TGTGCCAGCAGCCCCCCGGGACTAGCGACCCTCACAGATACGCAGTATTTT.

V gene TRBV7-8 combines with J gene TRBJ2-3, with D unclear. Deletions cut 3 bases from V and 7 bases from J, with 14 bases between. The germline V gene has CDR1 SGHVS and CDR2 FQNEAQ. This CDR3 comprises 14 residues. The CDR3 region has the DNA TGTGCCAGCAGCTTTTCAACTGACGATAATACGCAGTATTTT. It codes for CASSFSTDDNTQYF.

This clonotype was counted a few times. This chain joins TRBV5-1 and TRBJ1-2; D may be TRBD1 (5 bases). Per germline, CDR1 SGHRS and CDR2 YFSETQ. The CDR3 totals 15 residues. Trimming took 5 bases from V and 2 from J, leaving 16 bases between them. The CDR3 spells CASSSTAGGNYGYTF. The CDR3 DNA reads TGCGCCAGCAGTTCGACAGCGGGGGGAAACTATGGCTACACCTTC. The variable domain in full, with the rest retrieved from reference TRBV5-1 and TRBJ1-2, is KAGVTQTPRYLIKTRGQQVTLSCSPISGHRSVSWYQQTPGQGLQFLFEYFSETQRNKGNFPGRFSGRQFSNSRSEMNVSTLELGDSALYLCASSSTAGGNYGYTFGSGTRLTVV.

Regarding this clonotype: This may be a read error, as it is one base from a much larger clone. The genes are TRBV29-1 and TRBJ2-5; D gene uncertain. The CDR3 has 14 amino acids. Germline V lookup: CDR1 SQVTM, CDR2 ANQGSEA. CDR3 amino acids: CSVEWQSHQGTQYF. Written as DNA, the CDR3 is TGCAGCGTTGAGTGGCAGTCCCACCAAGGGACCCAGTACTTC.

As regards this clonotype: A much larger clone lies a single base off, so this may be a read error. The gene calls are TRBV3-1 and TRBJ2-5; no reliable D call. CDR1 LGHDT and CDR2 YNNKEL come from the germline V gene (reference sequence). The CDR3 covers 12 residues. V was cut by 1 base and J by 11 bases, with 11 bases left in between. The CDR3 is CASSQVRNEQYF. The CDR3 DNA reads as TGTGCCAGCAGCCAAGTACGGAATGAGCAGTACTTC.

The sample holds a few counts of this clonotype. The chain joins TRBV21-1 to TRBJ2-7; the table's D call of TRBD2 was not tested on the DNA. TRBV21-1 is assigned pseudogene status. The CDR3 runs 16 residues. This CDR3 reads CASSKGVGGAYNERYF. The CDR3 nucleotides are TGTGCCAGCAGCAAAGGTGTCGGGGGGGCCTACAATGAGCGGTACTTC.

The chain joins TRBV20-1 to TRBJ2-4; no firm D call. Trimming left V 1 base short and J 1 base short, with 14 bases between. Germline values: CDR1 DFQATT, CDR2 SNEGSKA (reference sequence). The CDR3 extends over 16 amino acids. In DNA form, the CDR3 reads TGCAGTGCTAGAGGGCCTCTTCTCGGGGCCAAAAACATTCAGTACTTC. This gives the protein CSARGPLLGAKNIQYF.

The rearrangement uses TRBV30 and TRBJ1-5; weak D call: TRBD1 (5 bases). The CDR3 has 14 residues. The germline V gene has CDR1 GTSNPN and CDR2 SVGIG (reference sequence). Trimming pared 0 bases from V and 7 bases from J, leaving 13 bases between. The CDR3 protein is CAWSVGTPGQPQHF. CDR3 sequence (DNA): TGTGCCTGGAGTGTAGGGACCCCAGGGCAGCCCCAGCATTTT.

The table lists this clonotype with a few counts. The CDR3 DNA reads TGTGCCAGCAGCCAAGCTCCCGACAGGGTGGAGGAAGCTTTCTTT. As protein: CASSQAPDRVEEAFF. The V call is TRBV4-2, the J call TRBJ1-1; 7 bases line up with TRBD1. This CDR3 is built from 15 residues. V lost 1 base and J lost 8; bases outside the gene matches: 10. The germline gives CDR1 LGHNA, CDR2 YNFKEQ.

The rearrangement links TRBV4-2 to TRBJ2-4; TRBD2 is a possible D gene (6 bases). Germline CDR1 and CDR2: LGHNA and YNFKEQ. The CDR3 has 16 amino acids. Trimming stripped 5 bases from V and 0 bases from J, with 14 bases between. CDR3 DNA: TGTGCCAGCAGCGTGGGGGGATCCCTAGCCAAAAACATTCAGTACTTC. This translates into CASSVGGSLAKNIQYF.